This T cell receptor (beta chain) was documented in a study of blood T cell repertoires in COVID-19 (dated by TCRdb to between 2020 and 2021). In the study overall: Samples from collaborators originated in the United States, Italy and Spain and spanned both the acute and convalescent phases of COVID-19. The material from the prospective study consisted of cDNA or gDNA derived from T cells, B-cell-depleted T cells, or PBMCs. Subjects who had been exposed to COVID-19, were actively infected with it, or had recovered from it provided the deeply sampled blood TCRbeta repertoires that made up the dataset. The repertoires were released in a freely available public database meant as a resource for research on the immune response to SARS-CoV-2. The samples were drawn from the first 160 participants of the ongoing ImmuneRACE study and from 950 to 1,500 subjects provided by 6 global collaborators. A de-identified subject ID, COVID-19 status, age in years and sex were almost always included in the sample metadata. Where available, HLA class I and class II types were obtained from metadata supplied by the sample provider rather than from assay-based typing.

The research as a whole found: How much clinical and demographic metadata was included differed by source and by participant, and the metadata was provided uncurated.

Participants in the prospective study were aged about 18 to 95 years, lived in 24 United States geographic areas, and enrolled through a virtual design. Cohort assignment in the prospective study relied on participant-reported clinical history from a screening survey and a study questionnaire. Recovered participants in ImmuneRACE Cohort 3 were defined by two consecutive negative NP/OP PCR tests, clearance by a healthcare professional, or resolution of symptoms. In the prospective study, mobile phlebotomists collected whole blood, serum and a nasopharyngeal or oropharyngeal swab from each participant. Participants in the prospective study had the option to provide additional blood draws and questionnaires over a roughly 2-month period. Prospective study blood samples were shipped either frozen or at room temperature before DNA extraction. Worth noting for this clone: Its specific antigen is unknown. No qualities accompany the bases; no much larger clone lies one base away.

TCRbeta CDR3 regions were amplified from genomic DNA using the immunoSEQ Assay, a bias-controlled multiplex PCR. Turning to the authors' computational methods: Within the assay, amplification of reference gene primers was used to estimate how many nucleated cells each sample contained. Sequence reads were collapsed and filtered to measure the absolute abundance of every unique TCRbeta CDR3 rearrangement. For each sample, productive Simpson clonality was calculated as the square root of Simpson's diversity index over productive rearrangements. TCRdb stores this immuneACCESS table with in-frame sequences only. Part of the clones is absent; in the studies checked, under half of the shortfall reflects unresolved V genes, and no reason is known for the rest. Clone size and the V and J calls come from that table; the DNA yielded D and trimming. For this sample the table gives about 480,000 clones, of which roughly 90% were detected only once. Clones ranked in the top ten supply about 1.7% of the sample.

The receptor comes from a woman in her forties who had recovered from COVID-19. The sample consisted of PBMCs or T cells enriched from blood (not recorded which).

The nucleotide sequence reads TGTGCCAGCAGTGCCGGTCAGGGAAGGTATTACGAGCAGTACTTC. This yields the protein CASSAGQGRYYEQYF. This chain is built from TRBV2 and TRBJ2-7; the D region possibly corresponds to TRBD1 (5 bases align). The CDR3 goes from the cysteine to the phenylalanine over 15 residues. Only the CDR3 DNA is retained, 45 bases long and in frame from the first base. Relative to germline, V is 4 bases shorter and J is 4 bases shorter, with 17 bases between their ends. CDR1 and CDR2, per the germline V gene, are SNHLY and FYNNEI.